Described below is a single TCR beta chain sequence and its context. The data belong to a study of control samples from healthy donors and cancer patients. V was trimmed by 1 base and J by 5 bases, leaving 12 bases between them. CDR1 SGHDT and CDR2 YYEEEE come from the germline V gene. The CDR3 loop spans 14 amino acids. Generated by immunoSEQ multiplex PCR, the TCRdb table keeps only in-frame clones and is missing some. This table holds about 85,000 clones, about nine tenths found once. V is TRBV5-6 and J is TRBJ2-5; the D gene is possibly TRBD2 (6 bases). Source material: blood. This receptor was obtained from a woman between 18 and 30 years old in good health. CDR3: CASSLPAAGETQYF. The CDR3 coding sequence is TGTGCCAGCAGCTTGCCCGCCGCGGGGGAGACCCAGTACTTC.